Following are 27 T cell receptor beta chains from one sample sequenced in a study of blood T cell repertoires in COVID-19. TCRdb's copy holds only in-frame clones and misses some; the assay was immunoSEQ multiplex PCR. Of tens of thousands of clones listed, approximately 77% are singletons. The sequenced sample consisted of peripheral blood. All receptors come from a man between 65 and 80 years old with COVID-19, enrolled during active disease.

A single count supports this clone. The J gene is TRBJ1-2, the V gene TRBV28; TRBD1 is a possible D gene (5 bases). V was clipped by 5 bases and J by 0 bases, with 7 bases between them. Germline lookup yields CDR1 MDHEN and CDR2 SYDVKM. There are 13 residues in the CDR3. CDR3 sequence: CASSRQSNYGYTF. For the CDR3, the DNA is TGTGCCAGCAGTCGACAGTCTAACTATGGCTACACCTTC.

This sequence joins TRBV5-1 and TRBJ1-4; D gene uncertain. The CDR3 extends over 15 amino acids. Germline assignment: CDR1 SGHRS and CDR2 YFSETQ. V was shortened by 0 bases and J by 4 bases, with 10 bases between the two germline ends. The CDR3 reads CASSLGFGVNEKLFF. DNA of the CDR3: TGCGCCAGCAGCTTGGGATTCGGGGTTAATGAAAAACTGTTTTTT.

V is TRBV19 and J is TRBJ1-2; D gene ambiguous. Germline V gives CDR1 LNHDA, CDR2 SQIVND (reference sequence). The CDR3 is made up of 13 amino acids. V gave up 3 bases and J gave up 4 bases, with 9 bases separating them. CDR3 protein: CASSMSPTYGYTF. The CDR3 DNA sequence: TGTGCCAGTAGTATGAGTCCAACCTATGGCTACACCTTC.

In this sample, this clone turned up once. The chain combines TRBV19 with TRBJ1-4; D is possibly TRBD1 (6 bases). Trimming removed 5 bases at V and 6 bases at J, with 13 bases between. The germline V gene has CDR1 LNHDA and CDR2 SQIVND (reference sequence). CDR3 size: 14 residues. The CDR3 is CASSYQGSYEKLFF. DNA of the CDR3: TGTGCCAGTAGTTACCAGGGGAGTTATGAAAAACTGTTTTTT.

The chain has TRBV7-6 and TRBJ2-7; D call uncertain. The germline V and J ends were trimmed by 4 bases and 3 bases, with 4 bases remaining between them. This CDR3 spans 11 amino acids. Germline values: CDR1 SGHVS, CDR2 FNYEAQ. Written as DNA, the CDR3 is TGTGCCAGCAGCTCCGTCTACGAGCAGTACTTC. This gives the protein CASSSVYEQYF.

The rearrangement uses TRBV12-3 or TRBV12-4 and TRBJ2-1; D not resolved. With 1 base removed from V and 7 bases from J, the gap between germline ends came to 8 bases. The CDR3 consists of 13 residues. The CDR3 nucleotides read TGTGCCAGCAGTTTAGTGAGGTCGAATGAGCAGTTCTTC. Its translation: CASSLVRSNEQFF.

This clone was seen once. V gene TRBV9 combines with J gene TRBJ2-5; tentatively, D is TRBD2 (6 bases). The CDR3 has 14 residues. V lost 3 bases and J lost 2, with 11 bases in between. Germline V lookup: CDR1 SGDLS, CDR2 YYNGEE. CDR3 DNA: TGTGCCAGCAGCGCGGGAGAGGGGCAAGAGACCCAGTACTTC. Encoded protein: CASSAGEGQETQYF.

V is TRBV7-9 and J is TRBJ2-2, with unresolved D. There are 12 residues in the CDR3. V was pared by 8 bases and J by 2 bases, with 6 bases between. Germline values: CDR1 SEHNR, CDR2 FQNEAQ (reference sequence). The CDR3 loop is CASPSNTGELFF. CDR3 DNA sequence: TGTGCCAGCCCGAGCAACACCGGGGAGCTGTTTTTT.

The gene calls are TRBV5-1 and TRBJ2-1; 14 bases align to TRBD2. The trim removed 0 bases at V and 8 bases at J, leaving 4 bases unmatched. The CDR3 runs to 16 residues. CDR1 SGHRS and CDR2 YFSETQ come from the germline V gene. Written as DNA, the CDR3 is TGCGCCAGCAGCTTGGCCGGGACTAGCGGGAGCGATGAGCAGTTCTTC. Translated, it gives CASSLAGTSGSDEQFF.

The rearrangement joins TRBV5-1 to TRBJ2-3, with D tentatively TRBD2 (6 bases). The ends were cut back, 9 bases at V and 2 bases at J, with 13 bases in the middle. Germline assignment: CDR1 SGHRS and CDR2 YFSETQ. This CDR3 has 13 residues. CDR3 bases: TGCGCCACCTCCGGGACTGTCACAGATACGCAGTATTTT. Translation gives CATSGTVTDTQYF.

J is TRBJ2-1 and V is TRBV7-3; the D gene is possibly TRBD1 (5 bases). The V gene lost 4 bases and the J gene lost 0 bases, with 13 bases spanning the gap. This CDR3 has 16 amino acids. CDR1 SGHTA and CDR2 FQGTGA come from the germline V gene. CDR3 in DNA: TGTGCCAGCAGCTCCTGGACAACGAGCTCCTACAATGAGCAGTTCTTC. As protein: CASSSWTTSSYNEQFF.

The chain employs TRBV6-5 and TRBJ2-5, with D perhaps TRBD1 (6 bases). This CDR3 is 15 amino acids long. The germline gives CDR1 MNHEY, CDR2 SVGAGI. The germline V and J ends were trimmed by 2 bases and 2 bases, with 12 bases remaining between them. In nucleotides, the CDR3 is TGTGCCAGCAGTTACAGGGCAGGGGAACAAGAGACCCAGTACTTC. It specifies CASSYRAGEQETQYF.

The chain carries TRBV18 and TRBJ2-7; TRBD1 matches at 9 bases. Unmatched junction bases numbered 4, after V lost 4 bases and J lost 0 bases. This CDR3 is 15 amino acids long. Germline values: CDR1 KGHSH, CDR2 LQKENI. As DNA, the CDR3 is TGTGCCAGCTCACTCGACAGGGGGAGCTCCTACGAGCAGTACTTC. This sequence encodes CASSLDRGSSYEQYF. The entire variable domain, with the rest obtained from reference TRBV18 and TRBJ2-7, is as follows: NAGVMQNPRHLVRRRGQEARLRCSPMKGHSHVYWYRQLPEEGLKFMVYLQKENIIDESGMPKERFSAEFPKEGPSILRIQQVVRGDSAAYFCASSLDRGSSYEQYFGPGTRLTVT.

V is TRBV4-2 and J is TRBJ2-7; TRBD2 aligns across 9 bases. Germline V CDR1 and CDR2: LGHNA, YNFKEQ. The CDR3 length is 17 residues. V shed 0 bases and J 5 bases; nucleotides not matched to a gene: 11. The CDR3 here is CASSQEVGGRATNEQYF. CDR3 sequence (DNA): TGTGCCAGCAGCCAAGAGGTCGGCGGGAGGGCCACGAACGAGCAGTACTTC.

The chain links TRBV5-6 to TRBJ2-3, with D tentatively TRBD2 (6 bases). The V gene's germline CDR1 is SGHDT and CDR2 YYEEEE. The V and J ends lost 4 bases and 0 bases respectively, with 12 bases between them. The CDR3 totals 15 residues. In DNA, the CDR3 is TGTGCCAGCAGCCATAGCGGACCGAGCACAGATACGCAGTATTTT. This gives the protein CASSHSGPSTDTQYF.

The count of this clone is one. The chain links TRBV11-2 to TRBJ2-5; possible D gene TRBD2, 5 bases. CDR3 length equals 11 residues. Germline V gives CDR1 SGHAT, CDR2 FQNNGV. V was clipped by 1 base and J by 9 bases, with 6 bases between them. As DNA, the CDR3 is TGTGCCAGCAGCTTAGCGGAGGCCCAGTACTTC. It specifies CASSLAEAQYF.

This clone was recorded at least ten times. The chain has TRBV6-1 and TRBJ1-1; 8 nucleotides match TRBD1. Per germline, CDR1 MNHNS and CDR2 SASEGT. V gave up 4 bases and J gave up 0 bases; unmatched junction bases: 10. This CDR3 is 17 amino acids long. CDR3 loop: CASSGPGTGYMNTEAFF. The DNA for the CDR3 is TGTGCCAGCAGTGGACCCGGGACAGGTTACATGAACACTGAAGCTTTCTTT.

The chain uses TRBV9 and TRBJ2-1; 14 bases fit TRBD2. This CDR3 comprises 15 residues. The trim removed 3 bases at V and 13 bases at J, leaving 9 bases unmatched. Germline values: CDR1 SGDLS, CDR2 YYNGEE. The CDR3 DNA sequence: TGTGCCAGCAGCGGGAGGGGACTAGCGGGAGCTGAACAGTTCTTC. The encoded protein is CASSGRGLAGAEQFF.

The DNA for the CDR3 is TGTGCCAGCAGCCGGCGAGGTAGCGAGAATGAGCAGTTCTTC. Translated: CASSRRGSENEQFF. The chain recombines TRBV3-1 (or the pseudogene TRBV3-2) with TRBJ2-1; tentative D call: TRBD2 (5 bases). The germline CDR1 and CDR2 sequences are LGHDT and YNNKEL (reference sequence). The CDR3 totals 14 residues. Trimming stripped 4 bases from V and 7 bases from J, with 14 bases between.

This clone occurred once. CDR3 region: CASSKGGQGPNYGYTF. For the CDR3, the DNA is TGTGCCAGCAGCAAAGGAGGCCAGGGCCCCAACTATGGCTACACCTTC. The genes are TRBV21-1 and TRBJ1-2; the listed D gene, TRBD1, was not tested against the DNA. TRBV21-1 is a documented pseudogene. This CDR3 has 16 residues.

This chain joins TRBV27 and TRBJ1-3; tentatively, D is TRBD1 (5 bases). This CDR3 is built from 14 residues. Germline V gene lookup returns CDR1 MNHEY and CDR2 SMNVEV (reference sequence). The germline V and J ends were trimmed by 5 bases and 5 bases, with 13 bases remaining between them. The CDR3 DNA reads TGTGCCAGCAGTCCGGACAACGCCCGAAACACCATATATTTT. It translates to CASSPDNARNTIYF.

The CDR3 DNA is TGCGCCAGCAGCAGTACAGGGGGGCGTGGCTACACCTTC. Protein: CASSSTGGRGYTF. This chain joins TRBV5-1 and TRBJ1-2; 8 bases align to TRBD1. CDR1 is SGHRS and CDR2 is YFSETQ in the germline V gene. The J segment lost 7 bases and the V segment lost 4 bases, leaving 6 bases of the junction unmatched. The CDR3 runs 13 residues.

The chain carries TRBV2 and TRBJ1-5; D uncertain. The CDR3 has 13 amino acids. Trimming took 6 bases from V and 4 from J, leaving 10 bases between them. From germline, CDR1 is SNHLY and CDR2 FYNNEI. This CDR3 reads CASRSQENQPQHF. The CDR3 DNA is TGTGCCAGCAGATCGCAGGAAAATCAGCCCCAGCATTTT.

In its sample, this clone was seen a few times. This rearrangement joins TRBV16 to TRBJ1-2, with D possibly TRBD1 on 6 matching bases. The V end was cut by 6 bases, the J end by 4 bases, with 15 bases between. The CDR3 runs 14 residues. The germline V gene encodes CDR1 KGHSY and CDR2 FQNENV. CDR3 amino acids: CASSYSQGIYGYTF. In DNA, the CDR3 is TGTGCCAGCAGTTACTCCCAGGGGATCTATGGCTACACCTTC.

This chain connects TRBV28 to TRBJ2-7, with 10 bases fitting TRBD1. In germline, CDR1 is MDHEN, CDR2 SYDVKM. The J segment lost 4 bases and the V segment lost 4 bases, leaving 4 bases of the junction unmatched. The CDR3 runs to 14 residues. The CDR3 region is CASSSRTGGYEQYF. The CDR3 DNA is TGTGCCAGCAGTTCCCGGACAGGGGGATACGAGCAGTACTTC.

V gene TRBV20-1 combines with J gene TRBJ2-7; D remains unclear. The germline V and J ends were trimmed by 2 bases and 5 bases, with 7 bases remaining between them. The length of the CDR3 is 11 residues. Germline lookup yields CDR1 DFQATT and CDR2 SNEGSKA (reference sequence). This chain's CDR3 is CSARSGHEQYF. The CDR3 DNA reads TGCAGTGCTAGATCAGGCCACGAGCAGTACTTC.

The CDR3 nucleotides are TGTGCCAGCAGCCAAGCTACAGGGTCCAATCAGCCCCAGCATTTT. It codes for CASSQATGSNQPQHF. The V gene is TRBV4-2, the J gene TRBJ1-5, with a tentative D call TRBD1 (6 bases). Germline V CDR1 and CDR2: LGHNA, YNFKEQ. The length of the CDR3 is 15 residues. V was trimmed by 1 base and J by 3 bases, leaving 10 bases between them.